These 23 T cell receptor beta chains were sequenced from one sample in a study of shared clonotypes between healthy human individuals. Sequencing used immunoSEQ multiplex PCR; TCRdb keeps in-frame clones, though not all of them. The table lists under 700,000 clones, around 95% of them singletons, with approximately 0.11% in the top ten. Terminally differentiated effector memory CD45RA+ cells were excluded from the naive CD8 cells, which were CD45RO-negative and positively selected for CCR7. The sample consisted of naive CD8+ T cells sorted from blood. These receptors were taken from a woman younger than 45 in good health.

The chain carries TRBV7-9 and TRBJ2-1; TRBD2 matches 7 bases. V gave up 5 bases and J gave up 0 bases; unmatched junction bases: 7. From germline, CDR1 is SEHNR and CDR2 FQNEAQ (reference sequence). The CDR3 sequence is 16 residues long. CDR3 sequence: CASSGALADSYNEQFF. CDR3 DNA: TGTGCCAGCAGCGGTGCGCTAGCGGACTCCTACAATGAGCAGTTCTTC.

The chain has TRBV4-2 and TRBJ2-7, with TRBD2 matching over 7 bases. Germline V lookup: CDR1 LGHNA, CDR2 YNFKEQ. The CDR3 loop spans 15 amino acids. The J segment lost 1 base and the V segment lost 1 base, leaving 4 bases of the junction unmatched. In nucleotides, the CDR3 is TGTGCCAGCAGCCAAGGGAGGGGACTATCCTACGAGCAGTACTTC. Protein sequence: CASSQGRGLSYEQYF.

The genes are TRBV13 and TRBJ1-1, with D possibly TRBD1 on 5 matching bases. CDR1 is PRHDT and CDR2 is FYEKMQ in the germline V gene (reference sequence). The CDR3 spans 16 residues. V lost 0 bases to trimming and J lost 0 bases, with 11 bases between them. The CDR3 is CASSLGLTGLNTEAFF. CDR3 bases: TGTGCCAGCAGCTTAGGCCTAACAGGCTTGAACACTGAAGCTTTCTTT.

The J gene is TRBJ1-4, the V gene TRBV25-1; D is uncertain. This CDR3 contains 16 residues. CDR1 and CDR2 from the germline V gene are MGHDK and SYGVNS. V dropped 0 bases and J dropped 7 bases, with 15 bases sitting between them. This chain's CDR3 is CASSEYGPSLGEKLFF. The CDR3 DNA reads TGTGCCAGCAGTGAATATGGGCCTTCCCTGGGTGAAAAACTGTTTTTT.

The chain joins TRBV2 to TRBJ2-3, with no clear D. Trimming pared 7 bases from V and 2 bases from J, leaving 16 bases between. The CDR3 has 15 amino acids. Germline-derived CDR1 and CDR2 are SNHLY and FYNNEI. The CDR3 DNA follows: TGTGCCAGCAATTCAGTTGGGGTACCCACAGATACGCAGTATTTT. Translating gives CASNSVGVPTDTQYF.

V gene TRBV15 combines with J gene TRBJ2-1; D not certain. The CDR3 runs 12 residues. Trimming took 5 bases from V and 9 from J, leaving 11 bases between them. Germline CDR1 is LNHNV and CDR2 is YYDKDF (reference sequence). CDR3 loop: CATSGIGVEQFF. In nucleotides, the CDR3 is TGTGCCACCAGCGGGATTGGAGTTGAGCAGTTCTTC.

This rearrangement joins TRBV30 to TRBJ1-5, with 10 bases aligning to TRBD1. J gave up 2 bases and V 5 bases, and 3 bases lay outside the gene matches. This CDR3 is built from 14 residues. Germline loops: CDR1 GTSNPN, CDR2 SVGIG (reference sequence). CDR3 sequence reads: CAWGTGVGNQPQHF. Here the CDR3 DNA reads TGTGCCTGGGGGACAGGGGTGGGCAATCAGCCCCAGCATTTT.

The CDR3 sequence: CASSEGTIPPNEKLFF. CDR3 in DNA: TGTGCCAGCAGTGAAGGGACTATCCCCCCTAATGAAAAACTGTTTTTT. The chain employs TRBV2 and TRBJ1-4; no definite D call. CDR1 is SNHLY, CDR2 FYNNEI, per germline. Between the trimmed V and J ends, which lost 1 base and 3 bases, there was a span of 12 bases. There are 16 residues in the CDR3.

The rearrangement uses TRBV6-1 and TRBJ1-1, with TRBD1 matching 9 bases. Germline CDR1 is MNHNS and CDR2 is SASEGT. The CDR3 spans 20 residues. With V trimmed by 3 bases and J by 3 bases, 20 bases remained unmatched. The DNA of the CDR3 is TGTGCCAGCAGTGAGTTTCAACAGGGGGCGATTTTCTTACTGGACACTGAAGCTTTCTTT. It is translated as CASSEFQQGAIFLLDTEAFF.

V is TRBV27 and J is TRBJ1-2; TRBD1 matches 7 bases. CDR1 is MNHEY, CDR2 SMNVEV, per germline (reference sequence). V was clipped by 4 bases and J by 3 bases; unmatched bases: 5. This CDR3 comprises 14 residues. CDR3 sequence reads: CASSWTGSHYGYTF. CDR3 in DNA: TGTGCCAGCAGTTGGACAGGATCCCACTATGGCTACACCTTC.

The V call is TRBV30, the J call TRBJ1-2, with a weak D call TRBD1 (6 bases). V shed 6 bases and J shed 8 bases, with 16 bases lying between them. The CDR3 contains 12 residues. The V gene's germline CDR1 is GTSNPN and CDR2 SVGIG (reference sequence). CDR3 bases: TGTGCCTGCGACCAGGGGTCGCGGGGCTACACCTTC. Translated, it gives CACDQGSRGYTF.

The V gene is TRBV27, the J gene TRBJ1-2; a possible D gene is TRBD1 (6 bases). Germline V gene data show CDR1 as MNHEY and CDR2 as SMNVEV (reference sequence). This CDR3 comprises 16 residues. V was clipped by 6 bases and J by 2 bases, with 19 bases between them. CDR3 sequence: CASSPTKGHENYGYTF. DNA for the CDR3: TGTGCCAGCAGCCCCACGAAGGGACATGAGAACTATGGCTACACCTTC.

The gene calls are TRBV29-1 and TRBJ2-7; 11 bases fit TRBD1. This CDR3 has 15 amino acids. Germline V CDR1 and CDR2: SQVTM, ANQGSEA. Losses at the gene ends were 1 base for V and 3 bases for J; bases not matched to a gene: 5. The CDR3, as DNA: TGCAGCGTTGAAGCAGGGACAGGGGGGGGCTACGAGCAGTACTTC. Translated: CSVEAGTGGGYEQYF.

This sequence joins TRBV27 and TRBJ1-1; D unclear. Germline V gene sequence: CDR1 MNHEY, CDR2 SMNVEV (reference sequence). This CDR3 contains 15 residues. The V end was cut by 0 bases, the J end by 4 bases, with 12 bases between. In nucleotides, the CDR3 is TGTGCCAGCAGTTTATCAAGGGTTTTTGGCACTGAAGCTTTCTTT. It encodes CASSLSRVFGTEAFF.

This chain uses TRBV19 with TRBJ1-5; 9 bases map to TRBD1. This CDR3 contains 18 residues. The germline gives CDR1 LNHDA, CDR2 SQIVND (reference sequence). With 4 bases clipped from V and 7 bases from J, the junction kept 17 bases outside the gene matches. The CDR3 DNA follows: TGTGCCAGTAGTACCCCTAAAGAAAACAGGGGGCCAGGACAGCCCCAGCATTTT. It yields the protein CASSTPKENRGPGQPQHF.

The V and J genes are TRBV27 and TRBJ2-7; 7 bases map to TRBD2. The CDR3 runs 15 residues. The germline gives CDR1 MNHEY, CDR2 SMNVEV (reference sequence). V shed 2 bases, J shed 2 bases, and the junction held 6 bases outside the gene matches. This CDR3 is CASSLAGVRAYEQYF. CDR3 in DNA: TGTGCCAGCAGTTTAGCGGGAGTACGGGCCTACGAGCAGTACTTC.

This chain links TRBV5-4 with TRBJ2-7; D uncertain. There are 13 residues in the CDR3. Trimming took 4 bases from V and 0 from J, leaving 8 bases between them. From germline, CDR1 is SGHNT and CDR2 YYREEE (reference sequence). The CDR3 coding sequence is TGTGCCAGCAGCCCAGACGGCTCCTACGAGCAGTACTTC. Translated, it gives CASSPDGSYEQYF. Supplemented by reference TRBV5-4 and TRBJ2-7, the full variable domain reads ETGVTQSPTHLIKTRGQQVTLRCSSQSGHNTVSWYQQALGQGPQFIFQYYREEENGRGNFPPRFSGLQFPNYSSELNVNALELDDSALYLCASSPDGSYEQYFGPGTRLTVT.

V gene TRBV7-9 combines with J gene TRBJ2-1, with D perhaps matching TRBD2 (5 bases). This CDR3 contains 15 residues. V lost 5 bases and J lost 1, with 12 bases in between. Germline lookup yields CDR1 SEHNR and CDR2 FQNEAQ (reference sequence). In DNA form, the CDR3 reads TGTGCCAGCAGCCATTGGACTGTATCCTACAATGAGCAGTTCTTC. It codes for CASSHWTVSYNEQFF.

This clone was seen a single time. The rearrangement links TRBV28 to TRBJ2-7, with D unresolved. Germline CDR1 MDHEN, CDR2 SYDVKM. The CDR3 extends over 15 amino acids. V shed 5 bases and J shed 0 bases, with 14 bases lying between them. The CDR3 protein is CASSPARRSSYEQYF. CDR3 DNA sequence: TGTGCCAGCAGTCCCGCCCGTCGCAGCTCCTACGAGCAGTACTTC.

V and J are TRBV27 and TRBJ2-7; TRBD2 might be the D (6 bases). This CDR3 spans 13 amino acids. CDR1 is MNHEY, CDR2 SMNVEV, per germline (reference sequence). V was clipped by 5 bases and J by 3 bases, with 11 bases between them. CDR3 region: CASSGGDDYEQYF. For the CDR3, the DNA is TGTGCCAGCAGTGGCGGGGATGACTACGAGCAGTACTTC.

The rearrangement uses TRBV28 and TRBJ1-2; D is ambiguous. Trimming removed 3 bases from V and 4 bases from J, with 9 bases in between. The CDR3 covers 13 residues. The V gene's germline CDR1 is MDHEN and CDR2 SYDVKM. The DNA for the CDR3 is TGTGCCAGCAGTTTTGGAGCCCTCTATGGCTACACCTTC. It specifies CASSFGALYGYTF.

The genes are TRBV4-1 and TRBJ2-5, with 9 nucleotides matching TRBD2. The CDR3 has 15 amino acids. Germline values: CDR1 MGHRA, CDR2 YSYEKL. V trimming: 0 bases; J trimming: 5 bases; junction bases outside the gene matches: 4. The CDR3 spells CASSQDGGRAETQYF. CDR3 DNA: TGCGCCAGCAGCCAAGATGGCGGGAGGGCGGAGACCCAGTACTTC.

The rearrangement links TRBV6-5 to TRBJ1-5; D perhaps matches TRBD1 (5 bases). V was shortened by 2 bases and J by 2 bases, with 13 bases between the two germline ends. This CDR3 has 16 residues. Germline-derived CDR1 and CDR2 are MNHEY and SVGAGI. The DNA of the CDR3 is TGTGCCAGCAGTTACATGGGGCCTCCGGGCAATCAGCCCCAGCATTTT. Its protein product is CASSYMGPPGNQPQHF.